The clone carrying this T cell receptor beta chain has at least ten counts. Its antigen is not known. This entry is derived from a study of T cell repertoires in cytomegalovirus infection. Overall study context: Indications of both CMV infection and matching HLA type were provided by public TCR beta signatures.

The germline V gene has CDR1 DFQATT and CDR2 SNEGSKA (reference sequence). The germline V and J ends were trimmed by 0 bases and 1 base, with 9 bases remaining between them. The CDR3 is 14 residues long. TCRdb reprocessed the reads via MiXCR and lists one record per CDR3 protein. The sample holds under 150,000 distinct CDR3 sequences, around 31% seen once. This clonotype was obtained from a human donor in good health (CMV status not recorded). Some clones in this sample may be carry-over from other donors' samples. Sequencing used CD8+ T cells from cultured PBMCs, obtained from culture after CMV antigen stimulation. The chain carries TRBV20-1 and TRBJ2-5; D gene uncertain. CDR3 protein: CSARDLGLQETQYF. The CDR3 DNA sequence: TGCAGTGCTAGAGATCTAGGGCTCCAAGAGACCCAGTACTTC.